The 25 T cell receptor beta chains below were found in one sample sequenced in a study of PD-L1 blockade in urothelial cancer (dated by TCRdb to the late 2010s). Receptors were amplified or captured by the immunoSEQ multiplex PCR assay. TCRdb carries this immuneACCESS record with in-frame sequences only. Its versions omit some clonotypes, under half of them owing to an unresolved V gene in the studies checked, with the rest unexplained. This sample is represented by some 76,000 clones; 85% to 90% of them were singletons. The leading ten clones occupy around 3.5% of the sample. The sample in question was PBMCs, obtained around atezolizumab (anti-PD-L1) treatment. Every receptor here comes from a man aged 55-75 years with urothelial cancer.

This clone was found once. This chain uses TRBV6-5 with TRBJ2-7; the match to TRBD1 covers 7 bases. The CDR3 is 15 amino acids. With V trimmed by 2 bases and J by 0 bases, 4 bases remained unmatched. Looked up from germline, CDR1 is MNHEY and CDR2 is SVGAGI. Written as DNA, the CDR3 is TGTGCCAGCAGTTACAGGGGACAGCCCTCCTACGAGCAGTACTTC. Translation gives CASSYRGQPSYEQYF.

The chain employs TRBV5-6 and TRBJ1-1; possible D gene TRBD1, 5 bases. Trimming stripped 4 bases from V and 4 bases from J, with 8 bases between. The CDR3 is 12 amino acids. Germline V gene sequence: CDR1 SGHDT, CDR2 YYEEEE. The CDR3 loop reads CASSRRGTEAFF. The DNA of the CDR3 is TGTGCCAGCAGCCGGAGGGGCACTGAAGCTTTCTTT.

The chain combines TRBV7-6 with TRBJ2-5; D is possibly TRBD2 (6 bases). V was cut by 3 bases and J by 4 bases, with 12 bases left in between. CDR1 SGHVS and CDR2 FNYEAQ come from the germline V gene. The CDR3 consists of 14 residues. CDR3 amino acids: CASSLGGGGETQYF. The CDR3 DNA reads TGTGCCAGCAGCTTGGGGGGTGGGGGAGAGACCCAGTACTTC.

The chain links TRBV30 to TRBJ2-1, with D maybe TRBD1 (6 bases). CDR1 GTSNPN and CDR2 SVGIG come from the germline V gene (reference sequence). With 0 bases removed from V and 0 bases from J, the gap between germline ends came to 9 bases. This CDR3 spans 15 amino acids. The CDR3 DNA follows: TGTGCCTGGAGTGTACGACAGGTCTCCTACAATGAGCAGTTCTTC. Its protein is CAWSVRQVSYNEQFF.

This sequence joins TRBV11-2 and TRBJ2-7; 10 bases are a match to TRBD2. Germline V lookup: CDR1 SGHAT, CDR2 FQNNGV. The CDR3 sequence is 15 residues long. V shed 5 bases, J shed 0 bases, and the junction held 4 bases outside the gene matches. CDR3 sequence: CASSPSGSLSYEQYF. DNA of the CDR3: TGTGCCAGCAGCCCTAGCGGGAGCCTCTCCTACGAGCAGTACTTC. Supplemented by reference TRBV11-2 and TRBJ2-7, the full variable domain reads EAGVAQSPRYKIIEKRQSVAFWCNPISGHATLYWYQQILGQGPKLLIQFQNNGVVDDSQLPKDRFSAERLKGVDSTLKIQPAKLEDSAVYLCASSPSGSLSYEQYFGPGTRLTVT.

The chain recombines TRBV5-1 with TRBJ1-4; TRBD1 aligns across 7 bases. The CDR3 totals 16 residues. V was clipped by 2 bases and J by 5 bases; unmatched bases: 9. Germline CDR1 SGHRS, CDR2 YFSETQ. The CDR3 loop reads CASSFTTGVQNEKLFF. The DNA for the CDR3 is TGCGCCAGCAGCTTCACAACAGGGGTCCAAAATGAAAAACTGTTTTTT.

Here the CDR3 reads CASRADSYEQYF. CDR3 sequence (DNA): TGTGCCAGCAGGGCCGACAGCTACGAGCAGTACTTC. This chain uses TRBV6-1 with TRBJ2-7, with D tentatively TRBD1 (5 bases). V lost 6 bases and J lost 3, with 9 bases in between. The CDR3 has 12 residues. The germline V gene has CDR1 MNHNS and CDR2 SASEGT.

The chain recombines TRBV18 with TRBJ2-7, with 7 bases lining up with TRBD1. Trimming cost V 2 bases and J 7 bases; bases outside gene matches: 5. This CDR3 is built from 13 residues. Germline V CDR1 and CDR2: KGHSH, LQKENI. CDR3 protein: CASSPGTASEQYF. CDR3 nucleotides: TGTGCCAGCTCACCAGGGACAGCCAGTGAGCAGTACTTC. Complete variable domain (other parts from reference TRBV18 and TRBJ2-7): NAGVMQNPRHLVRRRGQEARLRCSPMKGHSHVYWYRQLPEEGLKFMVYLQKENIIDESGMPKERFSAEFPKEGPSILRIQQVVRGDSAAYFCASSPGTASEQYFGPGTRLTVT.

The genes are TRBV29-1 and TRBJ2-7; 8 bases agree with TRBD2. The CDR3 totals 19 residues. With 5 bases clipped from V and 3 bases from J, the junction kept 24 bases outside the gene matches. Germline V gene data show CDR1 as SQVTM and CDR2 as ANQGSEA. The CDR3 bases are TGCAGCGTTTCGACCCCGCGGGGGGCCGGCGGGAGAAGTGGCTACGAGCAGTACTTC. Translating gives CSVSTPRGAGGRSGYEQYF.

CDR3 residues: CASSPRGAYNEQFF. The CDR3, as DNA: TGTGCCAGTAGTCCCAGGGGGGCTTACAATGAGCAGTTCTTC. The chain carries TRBV19 and TRBJ2-1; D perhaps matches TRBD1 (7 bases). CDR1 and CDR2 from the germline V gene are LNHDA and SQIVND (reference sequence). This CDR3 comprises 14 residues. V was cut by 5 bases and J by 4 bases, with 12 bases left in between.

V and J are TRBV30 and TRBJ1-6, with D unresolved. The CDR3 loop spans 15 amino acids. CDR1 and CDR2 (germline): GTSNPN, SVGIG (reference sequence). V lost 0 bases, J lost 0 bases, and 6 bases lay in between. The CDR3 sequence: CAWSVLASYNSPLHF. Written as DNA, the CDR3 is TGTGCCTGGAGTGTCTTAGCCTCCTATAATTCACCCCTCCACTTT.

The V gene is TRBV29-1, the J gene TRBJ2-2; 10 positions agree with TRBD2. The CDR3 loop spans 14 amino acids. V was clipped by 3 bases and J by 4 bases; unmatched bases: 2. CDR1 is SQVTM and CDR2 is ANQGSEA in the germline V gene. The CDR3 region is CSVDSSGSTGELFF. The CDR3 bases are TGCAGCGTTGATTCTAGCGGGAGCACCGGGGAGCTGTTTTTT.

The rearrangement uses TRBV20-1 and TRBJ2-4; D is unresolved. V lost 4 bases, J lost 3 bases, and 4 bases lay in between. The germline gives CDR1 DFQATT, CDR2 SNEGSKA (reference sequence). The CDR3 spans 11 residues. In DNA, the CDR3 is TGCAGTGCTACCCTCAAAAACATTCAGTACTTC. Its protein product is CSATLKNIQYF.

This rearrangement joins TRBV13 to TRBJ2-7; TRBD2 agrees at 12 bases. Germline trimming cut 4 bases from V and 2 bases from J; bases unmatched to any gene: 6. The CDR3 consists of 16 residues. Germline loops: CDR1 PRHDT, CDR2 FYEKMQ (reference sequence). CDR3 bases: TGTGCCAGCAGCTCGGAACTAGCGGGAGGCCCCTACGAGCAGTACTTC. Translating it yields CASSSELAGGPYEQYF. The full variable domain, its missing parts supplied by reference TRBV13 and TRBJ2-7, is AAGVIQSPRHLIKEKRETATLKCYPIPRHDTVYWYQQGPGQDPQFLISFYEKMQSDKGSIPDRFSAQQFSDYHSELNMSSLELGDSALYFCASSSELAGGPYEQYFGPGTRLTVT.

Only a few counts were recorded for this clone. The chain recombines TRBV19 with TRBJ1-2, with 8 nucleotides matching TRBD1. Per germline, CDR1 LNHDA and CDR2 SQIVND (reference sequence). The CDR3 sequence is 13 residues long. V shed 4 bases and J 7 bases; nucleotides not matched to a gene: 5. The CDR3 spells CASSTDRGFGYTF. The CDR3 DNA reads TGTGCCAGTAGTACCGACAGGGGATTTGGCTACACCTTC.

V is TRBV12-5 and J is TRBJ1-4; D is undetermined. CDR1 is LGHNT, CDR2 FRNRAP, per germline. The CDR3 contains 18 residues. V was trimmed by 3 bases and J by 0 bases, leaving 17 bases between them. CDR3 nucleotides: TGTGCTAGTGGTTTCTCCACTAGCCCCTATGCAACTAATGAAAAACTGTTTTTT. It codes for CASGFSTSPYATNEKLFF.

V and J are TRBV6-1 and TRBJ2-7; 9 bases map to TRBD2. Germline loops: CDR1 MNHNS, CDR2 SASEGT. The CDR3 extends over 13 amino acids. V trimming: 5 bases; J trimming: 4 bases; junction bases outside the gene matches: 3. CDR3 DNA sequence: TGTGCCAGCAGTCTAGCGGGGTTGTACGAGCAGTACTTC. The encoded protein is CASSLAGLYEQYF.

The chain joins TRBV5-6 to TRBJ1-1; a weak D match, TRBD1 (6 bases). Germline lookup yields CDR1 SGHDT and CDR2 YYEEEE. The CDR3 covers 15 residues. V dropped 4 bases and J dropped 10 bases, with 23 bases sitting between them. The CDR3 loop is CASSASQGRSFRAFF. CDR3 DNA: TGTGCCAGCAGCGCCTCACAGGGAAGGTCCTTCAGAGCTTTCTTT.

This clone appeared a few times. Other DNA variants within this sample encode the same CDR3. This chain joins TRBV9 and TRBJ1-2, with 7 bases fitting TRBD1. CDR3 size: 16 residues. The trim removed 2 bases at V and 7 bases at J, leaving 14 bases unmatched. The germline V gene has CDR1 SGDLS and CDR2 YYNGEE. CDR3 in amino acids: CASSVTGTTAGGGYTF. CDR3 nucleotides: TGTGCCAGCAGCGTTACCGGGACAACAGCAGGGGGTGGCTACACCTTC.

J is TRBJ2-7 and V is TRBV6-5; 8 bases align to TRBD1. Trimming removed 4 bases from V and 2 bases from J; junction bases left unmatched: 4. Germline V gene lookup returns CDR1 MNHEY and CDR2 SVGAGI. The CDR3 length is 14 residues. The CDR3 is CASSSWDRTYEQYF. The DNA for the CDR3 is TGTGCCAGCAGTTCGTGGGACAGGACCTACGAGCAGTACTTC.

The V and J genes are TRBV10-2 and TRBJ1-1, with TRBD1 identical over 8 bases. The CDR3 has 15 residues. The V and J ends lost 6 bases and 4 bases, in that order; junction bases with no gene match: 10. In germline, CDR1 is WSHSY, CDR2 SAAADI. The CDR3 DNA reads TGCGCCAGCAGCGCCGGACAGGGAAGAATCACTGAAGCTTTCTTT. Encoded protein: CASSAGQGRITEAFF.

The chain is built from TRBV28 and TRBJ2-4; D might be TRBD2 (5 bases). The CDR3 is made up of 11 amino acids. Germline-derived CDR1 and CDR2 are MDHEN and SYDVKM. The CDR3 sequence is CVAGGLNIQYF. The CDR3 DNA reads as TGTGTAGCAGGTGGACTAAACATTCAGTACTTC.

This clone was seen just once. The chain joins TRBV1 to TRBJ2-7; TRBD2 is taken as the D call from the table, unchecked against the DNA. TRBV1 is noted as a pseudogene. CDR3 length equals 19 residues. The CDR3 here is CTSSQPGTSGGHSSYEQYF. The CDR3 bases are TGCACCAGCAGCCAACCCGGGACTAGCGGGGGGCATAGCTCCTACGAGCAGTACTTC.

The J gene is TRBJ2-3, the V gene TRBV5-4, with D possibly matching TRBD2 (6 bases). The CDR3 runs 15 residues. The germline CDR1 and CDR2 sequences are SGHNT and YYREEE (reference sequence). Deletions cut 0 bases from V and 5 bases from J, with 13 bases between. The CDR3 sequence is CASSLVVGRGDTQYF. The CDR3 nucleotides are TGTGCCAGCAGCTTGGTGGTGGGGCGGGGAGATACGCAGTATTTT. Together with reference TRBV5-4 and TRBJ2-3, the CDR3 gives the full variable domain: ETGVTQSPTHLIKTRGQQVTLRCSSQSGHNTVSWYQQALGQGPQFIFQYYREEENGRGNFPPRFSGLQFPNYSSELNVNALELDDSALYLCASSLVVGRGDTQYFGPGTRLTVL.

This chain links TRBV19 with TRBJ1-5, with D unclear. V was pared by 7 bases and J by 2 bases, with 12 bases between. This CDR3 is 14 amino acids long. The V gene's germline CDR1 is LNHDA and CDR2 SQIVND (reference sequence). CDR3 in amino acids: CASTAYGGNQPQHF. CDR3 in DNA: TGTGCCAGTACCGCGTACGGAGGCAATCAGCCCCAGCATTTT. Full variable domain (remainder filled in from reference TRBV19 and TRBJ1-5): DGGITQSPKYLFRKEGQNVTLSCEQNLNHDAMYWYRQDPGQGLRLIYYSQIVNDFQKGDIAEGYSVSREKKESFPLTVTSAQKNPTAFYLCASTAYGGNQPQHFGDGTRLSIL.